A single sample gave rise to the 17 T cell receptor beta chains below, sequenced in a study of blood T cells in healthy people across ages (dated by TCRdb to 2013 to 2016). The library was prepared using 5' RACE. TCRdb names Illumina HiSeq 2500 as the instrument used. A second PCR of about 6 to 11 cycles was performed with a sample-barcoded 5' primer and a J-beta primer mix. Clones were called with MiXCR by TCRdb after fastp trimmed the public reads at Q25, and only in-frame beta chains were retained. A single entry per CDR3 protein holds the most common genes and DNA from its merged rows. For this sample there are 1,300,000 or so distinct CDR3 sequences; almost 60% appear just once. Over 5.5% of the sample comes from the top ten. Sequenced input: blood. The source of these receptors is a man younger than 35 in good health.

This clonotype has more than one count but fewer than ten. The rearrangement uses TRBV20-1 and TRBJ1-2; D perhaps matches TRBD1 (6 bases). This CDR3 has 12 residues. The ends were cut back, 2 bases at V and 5 bases at J, with 9 bases in the middle. Germline CDR1 reads DFQATT; CDR2 reads SNEGSKA (reference sequence). CDR3 in DNA: TGCAGTGCTAGACAGGGGAAATATGGCTACACCTTC. This sequence encodes CSARQGKYGYTF.

The chain has TRBV10-3 and TRBJ2-2; maybe TRBD1 (6 bases). The CDR3 spans 17 residues. Trimming left V 6 bases short and J 5 bases short, with 22 bases between. CDR1 and CDR2 (germline): ENHRY, SYGVKD. The CDR3 region is CAIRNSQGRLDTGELFF. CDR3 in DNA: TGTGCCATCAGAAATTCTCAGGGGCGTCTAGATACCGGGGAGCTGTTTTTT.

This rearrangement joins TRBV7-6 to TRBJ2-5, with D tentatively TRBD1 (5 bases). Trimming cost V 1 base and J 5 bases, with 17 bases left between them. The germline gives CDR1 SGHVS, CDR2 FNYEAQ. The CDR3 covers 16 residues. The CDR3, as DNA: TGTGCCAGCAGCTTAGTCGTGGGCAGGGCAGCGGAGACCCAGTACTTC. It translates to CASSLVVGRAAETQYF.

The chain combines TRBV30 with TRBJ1-5; TRBD1 matches at 7 bases. The CDR3 has 15 residues. The V and J ends lost 4 bases and 2 bases, in that order; junction bases with no gene match: 8. Germline V gene data show CDR1 as GTSNPN and CDR2 as SVGIG (reference sequence). The CDR3 sequence is CAWKGAGQGNQPQHF. CDR3 nucleotide sequence: TGTGCCTGGAAGGGCGCCGGACAGGGCAATCAGCCCCAGCATTTT.

The chain carries TRBV7-9 and TRBJ2-5; TRBD2 agrees at 10 bases. CDR1 and CDR2 (germline): SEHNR, FQNEAQ (reference sequence). CDR3 length equals 16 residues. With 2 bases clipped from V and 2 bases from J, the junction kept 5 bases outside the gene matches. CDR3 sequence reads: CASSLTSGRDQETQYF. The CDR3 DNA reads as TGTGCCAGCAGCTTAACCAGCGGGAGGGATCAAGAGACCCAGTACTTC.

V is TRBV10-3 and J is TRBJ2-2, with D perhaps matching TRBD1 (6 bases). From germline, CDR1 is ENHRY and CDR2 SYGVKD. V gave up 6 bases and J gave up 5 bases, with 10 bases separating them. The CDR3 loop spans 13 amino acids. CDR3 DNA: TGTGCCATCAGCCTACAGGGAACCGGGGAGCTGTTTTTT. This gives the protein CAISLQGTGELFF.

V and J are TRBV28 and TRBJ2-1; 8 nucleotides line up with TRBD2. The last part of the DNA fits TRBJ2-7 better; the J call may be wrong. The CDR3 runs 14 residues. Germline CDR1 MDHEN, CDR2 SYDVKM. As DNA, the CDR3 is TGTGCCAGCAGTTTTTTAGCGGGGTGGTCCGAGCAGTACTTC. It codes for CASSFLAGWSEQYF.

The chain joins TRBV12-3 or TRBV12-4 to TRBJ2-5; 7 bases agree with TRBD2. J lost 4 bases, V lost 6 bases, and 5 bases had no gene match. The length of the CDR3 is 13 residues. The CDR3: CASRPGGGETQYF. Here the CDR3 DNA reads TGTGCCAGCAGACCTGGGGGGGGAGAGACCCAGTACTTC.

This chain links TRBV5-1 with TRBJ2-7; the D is unclear. Per the germline V gene, CDR1 is SGHRS and CDR2 is YFSETQ. The CDR3 is made up of 15 amino acids. Trimming cost V 7 bases and J 0 bases, with 17 bases left between them. The CDR3 nucleotides read TGCGCCAGCGATCCCGGCACCGAGAGCTCCTACGAGCAGTACTTC. Amino acid sequence: CASDPGTESSYEQYF.

V is TRBV3-1 and J is TRBJ2-3; 9 bases match TRBD2. Germline CDR1 is LGHDT and CDR2 is YNNKEL (reference sequence). After removal of 6 bases from V and 6 bases from J, the junction contained 7 bases not matched to a gene. The CDR3 runs 14 residues. CDR3 DNA: TGTGCCAGCAGAGCGGGACTAGCAGCCGATACGCAGTATTTT. Its protein is CASRAGLAADTQYF.

This clonotype is a singleton in its sample. This rearrangement joins TRBV24-1 to TRBJ2-7; TRBD1 might be the D (7 bases). There are 16 residues in the CDR3. The germline V gene encodes CDR1 KGHDR and CDR2 SFDVKD. V shed 9 bases and J shed 0 bases, with 20 bases lying between them. CDR3 loop: CATSREAGQSSYEQYF. In nucleotides, the CDR3 is TGTGCCACCTCGAGAGAGGCGGGACAGAGCTCCTACGAGCAGTACTTC.

This clonotype has ten or more counts. The gene calls are TRBV14 and TRBJ2-7; 14 nucleotides match TRBD2. The CDR3 is 16 residues long. Germline V lookup: CDR1 SGHDN, CDR2 FVKESK. The V gene end was trimmed by 1 base and the J gene end by 4 bases; junction bases not matched to a gene: 3. CDR3 in amino acids: CASSQGTSGRWYEQYF. The CDR3 bases are TGTGCCAGCAGCCAAGGGACTAGCGGGAGGTGGTACGAGCAGTACTTC. Combining the CDR3 with reference TRBV14 and TRBJ2-7 gives the whole variable domain EAGVTQFPSHSVIEKGQTVTLRCDPISGHDNLYWYRRVMGKEIKFLLHFVKESKQDESGMPNNRFLAERTGGTYSTLKVQPAELEDSGVYFCASSQGTSGRWYEQYFGPGTRLTVT.

CDR3 in DNA: TGTGCCAGCAGCTTAGTCAGGGGACAGGGGTTCTACGAGCAGTACTTC. This codes for CASSLVRGQGFYEQYF. The rearrangement joins TRBV11-2 to TRBJ2-4, with 10 nucleotides matching TRBD1. The J call could be wrong; TRBJ2-7 is a better fit for the DNA end. The V gene's germline CDR1 is SGHAT and CDR2 FQNNGV. This CDR3 has 16 residues.

V and J are TRBV4-2 and TRBJ1-2; 9 bases line up with TRBD1. The CDR3 consists of 14 residues. After removal of 10 bases from V and 4 bases from J, the junction contained 10 bases not matched to a gene. CDR1 and CDR2 (germline): LGHNA, YNFKEQ. CDR3 amino acids: CATSGDRAAYGYTF. The CDR3, as DNA: TGTGCCACCTCAGGGGACAGGGCAGCCTATGGCTACACCTTC.

The chain is built from TRBV20-1 and TRBJ2-7; D ambiguous. Deletions cut 1 base from V and 7 bases from J, with 14 bases between. Per germline, CDR1 DFQATT and CDR2 SNEGSKA (reference sequence). The CDR3 sequence is 13 residues long. CDR3 loop: CSARGVNYNEQYF. The CDR3 DNA reads as TGCAGTGCTAGAGGGGTCAACTACAATGAGCAGTACTTC.

This clonotype appeared once. The CDR3 spells CASSSGGGGTMNYGYTF. The CDR3 nucleotides are TGTGCCAGCAGCTCAGGGGGGGGAGGCACGATGAACTATGGCTACACCTTC. The rearrangement links TRBV11-2 to TRBJ1-2; 7 bases match TRBD1. Germline-derived CDR1 and CDR2 are SGHAT and FQNNGV. The CDR3 is 17 residues long. The V and J ends lost 4 bases and 2 bases, in that order; junction bases with no gene match: 13. The complete variable domain, with remaining parts taken from reference TRBV11-2 and TRBJ1-2, reads EAGVAQSPRYKIIEKRQSVAFWCNPISGHATLYWYQQILGQGPKLLIQFQNNGVVDDSQLPKDRFSAERLKGVDSTLKIQPAKLEDSAVYLCASSSGGGGTMNYGYTFGSGTRLTVV.

There are a few counts of this clonotype. V usage is TRBV4-2 and J usage is TRBJ1-6; D call uncertain. Germline CDR1 and CDR2: LGHNA and YNFKEQ. The V gene lost 0 bases and the J gene lost 11 bases, with 11 bases spanning the gap. CDR3 length: 14 residues. The CDR3 DNA reads TGTGCCAGCAGCCAAGATCTAATGAGGACACCCCTCCACTTT. Its translation is CASSQDLMRTPLHF.